Sequencing of this T cell receptor beta chain was carried out in a study of T cells after yellow fever vaccination. V shed 6 bases and J 8 bases; nucleotides not matched to a gene: 11. From germline, CDR1 is LNHDA and CDR2 SQIVND (reference sequence). This CDR3 contains 15 residues. To note about this clonotype: Antigen unknown.

Study-level points and caveats: The secondary T-cell response peaked on day 5, not day 15, but was weaker.

TCRdb re-called the 5' RACE reads with MiXCR, one entry per CDR3 protein. The sample yields 550,000 to 750,000 distinct CDR3 sequences, less than 15% seen once. The receptor was isolated from a man aged 25-45 years who received the YFV17D yellow fever vaccine. The chain employs TRBV19 and TRBJ2-1, with 9 nucleotides matching TRBD2. The specimen comprised PBMCs, sampled on the day of the yellow fever booster vaccination. This CDR3 is CASSAGGPFLHEQFF. CDR3 coding DNA: TGTGCCAGTAGCGCGGGAGGGCCATTTCTTCATGAGCAGTTCTTC.